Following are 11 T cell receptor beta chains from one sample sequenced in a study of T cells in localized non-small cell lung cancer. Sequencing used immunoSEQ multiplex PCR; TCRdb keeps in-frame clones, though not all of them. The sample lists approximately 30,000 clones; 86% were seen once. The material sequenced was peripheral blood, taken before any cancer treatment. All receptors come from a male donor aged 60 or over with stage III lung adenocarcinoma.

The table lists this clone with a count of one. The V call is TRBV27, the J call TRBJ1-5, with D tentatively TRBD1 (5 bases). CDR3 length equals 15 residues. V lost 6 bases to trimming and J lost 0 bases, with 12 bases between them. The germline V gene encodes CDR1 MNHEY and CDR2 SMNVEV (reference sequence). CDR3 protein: CASRNQGPSNQPQHF. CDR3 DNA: TGTGCCAGCAGGAACCAGGGCCCTAGCAATCAGCCCCAGCATTTT.

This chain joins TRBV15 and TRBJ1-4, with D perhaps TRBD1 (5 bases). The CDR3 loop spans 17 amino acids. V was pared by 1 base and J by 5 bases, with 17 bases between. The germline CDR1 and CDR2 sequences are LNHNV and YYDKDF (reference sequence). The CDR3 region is CATSRAIGTGLNEKLFF. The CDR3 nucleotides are TGTGCCACCAGCAGAGCCATTGGGACCGGCCTGAATGAAAAACTGTTTTTT.

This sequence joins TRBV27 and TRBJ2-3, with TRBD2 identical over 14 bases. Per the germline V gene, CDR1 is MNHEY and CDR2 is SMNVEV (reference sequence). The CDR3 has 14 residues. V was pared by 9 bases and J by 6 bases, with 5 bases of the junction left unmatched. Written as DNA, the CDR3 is TGTGCCAGTAGACTAGCGGGGGGGCTGGATACGCAGTATTTT. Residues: CASRLAGGLDTQYF.

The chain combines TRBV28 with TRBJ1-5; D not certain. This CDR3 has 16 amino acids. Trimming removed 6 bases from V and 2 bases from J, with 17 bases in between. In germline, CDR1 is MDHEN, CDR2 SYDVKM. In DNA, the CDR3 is TGTGCCAGCAGCTCGGCCGGCGGCCAGGGCAATCAGCCCCAGCATTTT. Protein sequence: CASSSAGGQGNQPQHF.

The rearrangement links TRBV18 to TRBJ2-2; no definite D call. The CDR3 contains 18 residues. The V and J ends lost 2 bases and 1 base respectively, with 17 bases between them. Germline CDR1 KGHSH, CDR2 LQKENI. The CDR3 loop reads CASSPFGPEAGNTGELFF. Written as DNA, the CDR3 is TGTGCCAGCTCACCATTCGGCCCCGAAGCCGGGAACACCGGGGAGCTGTTTTTT.

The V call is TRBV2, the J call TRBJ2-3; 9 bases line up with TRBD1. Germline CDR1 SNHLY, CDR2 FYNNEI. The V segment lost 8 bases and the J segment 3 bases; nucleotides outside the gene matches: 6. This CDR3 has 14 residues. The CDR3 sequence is CASSGQGTTDTQYF. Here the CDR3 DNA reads TGTGCCAGCTCCGGACAGGGGACTACAGATACGCAGTATTTT.

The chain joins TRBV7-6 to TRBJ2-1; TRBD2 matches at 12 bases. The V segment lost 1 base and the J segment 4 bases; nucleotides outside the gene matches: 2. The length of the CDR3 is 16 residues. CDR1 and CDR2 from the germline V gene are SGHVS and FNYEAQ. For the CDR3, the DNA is TGTGCCAGCAGCTTAGGAACTAGCGGGGGGTACAATGAGCAGTTCTTC. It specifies CASSLGTSGGYNEQFF.

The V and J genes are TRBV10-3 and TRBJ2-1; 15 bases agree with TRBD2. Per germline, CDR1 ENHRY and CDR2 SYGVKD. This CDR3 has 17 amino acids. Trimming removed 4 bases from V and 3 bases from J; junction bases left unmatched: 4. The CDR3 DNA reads TGTGCCATCAGTGGGGGACTAGCGGGAGGTCTCTACAATGAGCAGTTCTTC. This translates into CAISGGLAGGLYNEQFF.

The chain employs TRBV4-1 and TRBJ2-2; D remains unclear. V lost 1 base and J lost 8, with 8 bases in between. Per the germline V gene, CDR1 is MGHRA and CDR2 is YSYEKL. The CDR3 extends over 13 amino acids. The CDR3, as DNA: TGCGCCAGCAGCCAAGGCAGGATTGGGGAGCTGTTTTTT. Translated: CASSQGRIGELFF.

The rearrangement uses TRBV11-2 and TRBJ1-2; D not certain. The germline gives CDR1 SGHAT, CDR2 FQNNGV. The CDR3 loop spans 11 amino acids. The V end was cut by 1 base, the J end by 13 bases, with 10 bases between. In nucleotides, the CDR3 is TGTGCCAGCAGCTTAGTACGTAGGGCCACCTTC. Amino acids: CASSLVRRATF.

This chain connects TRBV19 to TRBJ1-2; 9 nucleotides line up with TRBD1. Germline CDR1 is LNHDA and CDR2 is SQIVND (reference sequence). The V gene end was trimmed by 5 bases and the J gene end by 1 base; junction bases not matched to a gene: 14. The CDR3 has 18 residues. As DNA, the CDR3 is TGTGCCAGTAGTTTCCTCCGGGACAGGGAGAAGAGTAACTATGGCTACACCTTC. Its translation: CASSFLRDREKSNYGYTF.